These T cell receptor beta chains were read from a single sample in a study of CD8 T cell repertoires and influenza. Measured with immunoSEQ multiplex PCR; TCRdb has only the in-frame clones, and not every one. The repertoire holds 110 or so clones, with 17% as singletons. The sequenced sample consisted of M1 dextramer-binding CD8+ T cells from cultured PBMCs. The receptors here all came from an adult in good health. CDR3s include the opening cysteine and the closing phenylalanine or tryptophan. A D gene is named only where the DNA matches it firmly. A clone size is listed for some rows: how often the clone was seen (once, few, many), or a class if it is expanded.

>TRBJ2-1|-|TRBV19|large
CASSILGASYNEQFF
TGTGCCAGTAGTATTCTAGGAGCATCATACAATGAGCAGTTCTTC
>TRBJ1-1|-|TRBV6-5|-
CASSYLGPEAFF
TGTGCCAGCAGTTACCTTGGGCCTGAAGCTTTCTTT
>TRBJ1-3|-|TRBV19|medium-sized
CASSVFAGVTGNTIYF
TGTGCCAGTAGTGTCTTTGCAGGGGTCACTGGAAACACCATATATTTT
>TRBJ1-3|-|TRBV19|hyperexpanded
CASSVYDSGNTIYF
TGTGCCAGTAGCGTCTACGACTCTGGAAACACCATATATTTT
>TRBJ1-2|-|TRBV19|large
CACSTGSYGYTF
TGTGCCTGTTCCACTGGGAGCTATGGCTACACCTTC